The 15 T cell receptor beta chains below all came from one sample that was sequenced in a study of regulatory T cells in long-lasting Graves disease. Time point indicated: newly diagnosed GD, antithyroid drugs for less than 3 months. Preparation of the TCR library used RNA extracted from PBMCs. Arm-PCR of CDR3 regions and iRepertoire HTBI primers were used to build TCR beta libraries. TCRdb analysed the multiplex PCR reads with MiXCR anew, one entry per CDR3 protein. The sample includes about 620,000 distinct CDR3 sequences, about 15% of them seen just once. These same data were also listed under a study on T cells in Graves' hyperthyroidism and ophthalmopathy.

Sample: peripheral blood mononuclear cells (PBMCs), taken at new diagnosis, from a patient treated with antithyroid drugs. Receptor source: a woman aged 25-40 years with Graves disease.

This clonotype appeared many times. The rearrangement joins TRBV3-1 to TRBJ2-7; D is uncertain. This CDR3 is built from 13 residues. Trimming cost V 1 base and J 2 bases, with 6 bases left between them. Looked up from germline, CDR1 is LGHDT and CDR2 is YNNKEL (reference sequence). The CDR3 DNA sequence: TGTGCCAGCAGCCAAGGCAAGCCCTACGAGCAGTACTTC. Translated: CASSQGKPYEQYF.

The V gene is TRBV5-1, the J gene TRBJ2-1, with D perhaps matching TRBD2 (5 bases). Germline lookup yields CDR1 SGHRS and CDR2 YFSETQ. V lost 3 bases and J lost 8, with 21 bases in between. The CDR3 spans 16 residues. The CDR3 bases are TGCGCCAGCAGCTACGCCCAGCTAGCTGTGGGCGATGAGCAGTTCTTC. Its protein is CASSYAQLAVGDEQFF.

The chain couples TRBV19 to TRBJ1-1; D is uncertain. CDR1 is LNHDA, CDR2 SQIVND, per germline (reference sequence). Trimming removed 1 base from V and 1 base from J, with 10 bases in between. CDR3 size: 15 residues. The CDR3 sequence is CASSIVNLPNTEAFF. CDR3 nucleotides: TGTGCCAGTAGTATAGTCAACTTGCCGAACACTGAAGCTTTCTTT.

This clonotype has a count of ten or more. The J gene is TRBJ2-7, the V gene TRBV6-1; the match to TRBD2 covers 12 bases. The CDR3 is made up of 15 amino acids. Losses at the gene ends were 5 bases for V and 6 bases for J; bases not matched to a gene: 8. Germline CDR1 is MNHNS and CDR2 is SASEGT. CDR3 nucleotides: TGTGCCAGCAGTCGTCGACTAGCGGGAGTTTCCGAGCAGTACTTC. It yields the protein CASSRRLAGVSEQYF.

Many counts were recorded for this clonotype. The chain is built from TRBV28 and TRBJ2-7, with TRBD1 identical over 7 bases. Germline values: CDR1 MDHEN, CDR2 SYDVKM. The trim removed 3 bases at V and 3 bases at J, leaving 8 bases unmatched. The CDR3 spans 15 residues. Here the CDR3 DNA reads TGTGCCAGCAGTTTGACCGGGACAGTGTTCTACGAGCAGTACTTC. It encodes CASSLTGTVFYEQYF.

The V call is TRBV14, the J call TRBJ1-2, with TRBD1 as a possible D gene (6 bases). In germline, CDR1 is SGHDN, CDR2 FVKESK. V lost 0 bases, J lost 0 bases, and 8 bases lay in between. The CDR3 has 15 amino acids. The CDR3 coding sequence is TGTGCCAGCAGCCAAGATGGGACACCTAACTATGGCTACACCTTC. The encoded protein is CASSQDGTPNYGYTF.

This clonotype was seen more than once but under ten times. The chain couples TRBV2 to TRBJ2-2, with TRBD2 matching over 10 bases. The junction had 9 bases not matched to a gene; V was cut back by 4 bases and J by 1 base. The CDR3 sequence is 18 residues long. CDR1 is SNHLY and CDR2 is FYNNEI in the germline V gene. CDR3 nucleotide sequence: TGTGCCAGCAGTGGAGAGCAGGGACTAGCGCTGAACACCGGGGAGCTGTTTTTT. Translation gives CASSGEQGLALNTGELFF.

In nucleotides, the CDR3 is TGTGCCAGCAGCTTAGGTAACGGTCTGTCACGTAAGATGAACACTGAAGCTTTCTTT. This gives the protein CASSLGNGLSRKMNTEAFF. The chain uses TRBV7-2 and TRBJ1-1; D gene uncertain. The CDR3 spans 19 residues. Between the trimmed V and J ends, which lost 1 base and 0 bases, there was a span of 21 bases. Germline V gene lookup returns CDR1 SGHTA and CDR2 FQGNSA.

This clonotype was seen many times. V is TRBV7-9 and J is TRBJ2-3; D call uncertain. CDR1 is SEHNR, CDR2 FQNEAQ, per germline (reference sequence). The ends were cut back, 3 bases at V and 5 bases at J, with 9 bases in the middle. The CDR3 contains 13 residues. The CDR3 sequence: CASSFNAVDTQYF. CDR3 DNA: TGTGCCAGCAGCTTTAATGCGGTAGATACGCAGTATTTT.

This clonotype came up a few times. The chain employs TRBV20-1 and TRBJ2-1, with D tentatively TRBD1 or TRBD2 (6 bases each). CDR3 length: 15 amino acids. Germline CDR1 DFQATT, CDR2 SNEGSKA (reference sequence). V was pared by 6 bases and J by 0 bases, with 15 bases between. The CDR3 loop reads CSALGGWSSYNEQFF. In DNA form, the CDR3 reads TGCAGTGCCCTAGGGGGGTGGAGCTCCTACAATGAGCAGTTCTTC.

The rearrangement uses TRBV10-3 and TRBJ2-3; 9 positions agree with TRBD1. V was clipped by 0 bases and J by 3 bases; unmatched bases: 4. Germline CDR1 and CDR2: ENHRY and SYGVKD. This CDR3 region has 16 residues. The CDR3 is CAISESLTGGTDTQYF. The CDR3 bases are TGTGCCATCAGTGAGTCGCTGACAGGGGGGACAGATACGCAGTATTTT.

This chain connects TRBV29-1 to TRBJ1-1; no definite D call. Germline V gives CDR1 SQVTM, CDR2 ANQGSEA. The V end lost 6 bases, the J end lost 5 bases, and 25 bases lay between the germline ends. The length of the CDR3 is 16 residues. CDR3 amino acids: CSVWPENIRRETEAFF. CDR3 nucleotides: TGCAGCGTGTGGCCAGAGAACATAAGACGCGAAACTGAAGCTTTCTTT.

The genes are TRBV12-5 and TRBJ2-5, with TRBD2 matching 9 bases. V lost 0 bases and J lost 3; bases outside the gene matches: 2. This CDR3 is 15 amino acids long. Germline V gives CDR1 LGHNT, CDR2 FRNRAP. The CDR3 here is CASGLVIAGEETQYF. In DNA, the CDR3 is TGTGCTAGTGGTTTGGTGATAGCGGGAGAAGAGACCCAGTACTTC.

This clonotype was counted many times. This chain links TRBV28 with TRBJ2-5; D may correspond to TRBD1 or TRBD2 (5 bases each). The germline V and J ends were trimmed by 3 bases and 5 bases, with 13 bases remaining between them. Per germline, CDR1 MDHEN and CDR2 SYDVKM. CDR3 length: 14 residues. CDR3 DNA sequence: TGTGCCAGCAGTTTCGGAGGATCAGGGGAGACCCAGTACTTC. This translates into CASSFGGSGETQYF.

This clonotype has a count of ten or more. The rearrangement links TRBV27 to TRBJ1-4; 8 bases match TRBD1. The trim removed 5 bases at V and 0 bases at J, leaving 5 bases unmatched. The CDR3 sequence is 16 residues long. CDR1 and CDR2 (germline): MNHEY, SMNVEV (reference sequence). CDR3 protein: CASSLGQVATNEKLFF. Written as DNA, the CDR3 is TGTGCCAGCAGTCTGGGACAGGTTGCAACTAATGAAAAACTGTTTTTT. The full variable domain, completed using reference TRBV27 and TRBJ1-4, is EAQVTQNPRYLITVTGKKLTVTCSQNMNHEYMSWYRQDPGLGLRQIYYSMNVEVTDKGDVPEGYKVSRKEKRNFPLILESPSPNQTSLYFCASSLGQVATNEKLFFGSGTQLSVL.